This T cell receptor beta chain was sequenced for a study of CD8 T cells in Susac syndrome. General study findings and limits: The CD4+ T cell repertoires in Susac syndrome were not clonally expanded.

This CDR3 has 13 amino acids. Per germline, CDR1 MDHEN and CDR2 SYDVKM. J gave up 5 bases and V 7 bases, and 6 bases lay outside the gene matches. On this clonotype: Its target is not known.

Random hexamers were used to reverse transcribe about 0.45 to 1 ug of RNA. TCRdb reanalysed the immunoSEQ multiplex PCR reads using MiXCR and keeps one entry per CDR3 protein. This table has around 170,000 distinct CDR3 sequences, 90% to 97% appearing once. The sequencing input was CD4+ T cells from PBMCs. This clonotype was sampled from a human donor with Susac syndrome. The chain uses TRBV28 and TRBJ2-7; 9 bases match TRBD2. This chain's CDR3 is CASKAGGFHEQYF. CDR3 bases: TGTGCCAGCAAGGCGGGGGGGTTCCACGAGCAGTACTTC. Looking up the rest from reference TRBV28 and TRBJ2-7 gives the full variable domain: DVKVTQSSRYLVKRTGEKVFLECVQDMDHENMFWYRQDPGLGLRLIYFSYDVKMKEKGDIPEGYSVSREKKERFSLILESASTNQTSMYLCASKAGGFHEQYFGPGTRLTVT.